The source of this TCR beta chain is a study of blood T cell repertoires in COVID-19. V was shortened by 8 bases and J by 1 base, with 12 bases between the two germline ends. Germline CDR1 is SQVTM and CDR2 is ANQGSEA. The CDR3 totals 13 residues. Profiling relied on immunoSEQ multiplex PCR, and the TCRdb table lists in-frame clones only, not all of them. The table shows more than 250,000 clones, with 75% to 90% occurring only once. The sequence derives from a man younger than 40 who had recovered from COVID-19. This chain connects TRBV29-1 to TRBJ1-3, with no clear D. The sample consisted of PBMCs or T cells enriched from blood (not recorded which). Here the CDR3 reads CSIQDPSGNTIYF. The CDR3 nucleotides are TGCAGCATCCAGGATCCTTCTGGAAACACCATATATTTT.